This entry is about one TCR beta chain. The antigen is not known. The data were taken from a study of T-cell reconstitution after alpha-beta-depleted transplantation in children. As it was prepared, the TCRbeta library received unique molecular identifiers. MiXCR, run by TCRdb on the PCR reads, gives a single entry per CDR3 protein. The repertoire holds about 1,000,000 distinct CDR3 sequences, with about 31% as singletons. Findings and caveats of the study: About two months after transplant, alpha-beta T cells reportedly came from several hundred expanded graft clones.

Trimming cost V 0 bases and J 6 bases; bases outside gene matches: 4. There are 14 residues in the CDR3. Per the germline V gene, CDR1 is DFQATT and CDR2 is SNEGSKA (reference sequence). The sequenced sample was PBMCs, mostly from graft donor cells, obtained 360 days after TCRalphabeta/CD19-depleted stem cell transplant. The receptor's source is a boy younger than two who had a stem cell transplant for SCID, so the T cells may come from the graft donor. The rearrangement joins TRBV20-1 to TRBJ2-1, with 8 bases identical to TRBD2. The CDR3: CSARDGSGSNEQFF. Here the CDR3 DNA reads TGCAGTGCTAGAGATGGCAGCGGGAGCAATGAGCAGTTCTTC.